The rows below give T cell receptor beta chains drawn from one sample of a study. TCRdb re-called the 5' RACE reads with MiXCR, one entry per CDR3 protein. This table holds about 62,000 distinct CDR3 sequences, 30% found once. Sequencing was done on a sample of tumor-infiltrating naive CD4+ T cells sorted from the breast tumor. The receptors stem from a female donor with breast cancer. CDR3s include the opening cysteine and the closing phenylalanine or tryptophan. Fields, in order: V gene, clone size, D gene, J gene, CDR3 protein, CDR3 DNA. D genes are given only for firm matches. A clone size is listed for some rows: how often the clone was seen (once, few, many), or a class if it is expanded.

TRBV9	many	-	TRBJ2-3	CASSDGGADTQYF	TGTGCCAGCAGCGACGGGGGCGCAGATACGCAGTATTTT
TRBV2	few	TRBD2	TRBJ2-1	CASKELLAGDYEQFF	TGTGCCAGCAAAGAACTTCTAGCGGGAGACTATGAGCAGTTCTTC
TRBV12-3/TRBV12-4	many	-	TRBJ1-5	CASSYRNQPQHF	TGTGCCAGCAGTTACCGTAATCAGCCCCAGCATTTT
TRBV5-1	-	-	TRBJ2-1	CASSRALTSGYNEQFF	TGCGCCAGCAGCAGGGCGCTAACTTCTGGGTACAATGAGCAGTTCTTC
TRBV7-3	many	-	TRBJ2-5	CASSLNRGSVETQYF	TGTGCCAGCAGCTTAAATCGCGGGTCCGTGGAGACCCAGTACTTC
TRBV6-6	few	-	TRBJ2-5	CASSQTGAIYIGETQYF	TGTGCCAGCAGTCAGACCGGGGCGATTTATATCGGGGAGACCCAGTACTTC
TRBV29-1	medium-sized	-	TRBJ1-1	CSVLSRQGMNTEAFF	TGCAGCGTTCTGAGTCGGCAGGGGATGAACACTGAAGCTTTCTTT
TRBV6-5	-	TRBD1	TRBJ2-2	CASSYTQGVAGELFF	TGTGCCAGCAGTTACACACAGGGGGTTGCCGGGGAGCTGTTTTTT
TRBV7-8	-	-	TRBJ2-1	CASSSNHQPNEQFF	TGTGCCAGCAGCTCCAATCATCAGCCCAATGAGCAGTTCTTC
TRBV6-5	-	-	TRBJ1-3	CASSYLGGTGNTIYF	TGTGCCAGCAGTTACCTTGGGGGCACTGGAAACACCATATATTTT
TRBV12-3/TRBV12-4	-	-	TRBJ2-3	CASSFRGLSGSDTQYF	TGTGCCAGCAGTTTCCGGGGCCTTAGCGGATCAGATACGCAGTATTTT
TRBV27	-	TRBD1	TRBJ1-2	CASSWGTGGNYGYTF	TGTGCCAGCAGTTGGGGGACAGGGGGCAACTATGGCTACACCTTC
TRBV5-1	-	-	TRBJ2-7	CASSLPAYEQYF	TGCGCCAGCAGCTTGCCAGCCTACGAGCAGTACTTC
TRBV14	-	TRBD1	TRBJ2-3	CASSQGHRGTADTQYF	TGTGCCAGCAGCCAAGGTCACAGGGGGACCGCAGATACGCAGTATTTT
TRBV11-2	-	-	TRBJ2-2	CASSNPSKHTGELFF	TGTGCCAGCAGCAATCCTTCAAAACACACCGGGGAGCTGTTTTTT
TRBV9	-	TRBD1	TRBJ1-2	CASSSRVGGANGYTF	TGTGCCAGCAGCTCTCGAGTAGGGGGCGCGAACGGCTACACCTTC
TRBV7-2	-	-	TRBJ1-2	CASRLHTGGVNYGYTF	TGTGCCAGCAGACTTCATACGGGGGGCGTTAACTATGGCTACACCTTC
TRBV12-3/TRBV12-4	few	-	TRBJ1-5	CASSLAGSLQPQHF	TGTGCCAGCAGTTTAGCGGGGTCCCTCCAGCCCCAGCATTTT
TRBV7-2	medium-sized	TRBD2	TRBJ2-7	CASSLHGGGGYEQYF	TGTGCCAGCAGCCTACACGGGGGGGGCGGCTACGAGCAGTACTTC
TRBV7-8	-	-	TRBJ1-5	CASSSTDTNQPQHF	TGTGCCAGCAGCTCGACAGACACCAATCAGCCCCAGCATTTT
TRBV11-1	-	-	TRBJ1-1	CASSLDGSLNTEAFF	TGTGCCAGCAGCTTAGATGGGAGTTTGAACACTGAAGCTTTCTTT
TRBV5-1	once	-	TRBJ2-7	CASSGTRNEQYF	TGCGCCAGCTCCGGGACGAGAAACGAGCAGTACTTC
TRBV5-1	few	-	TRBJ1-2	CASGSQTGAGVGYTF	TGCGCCAGCGGGAGTCAAACGGGTGCCGGAGTTGGCTACACCTTC
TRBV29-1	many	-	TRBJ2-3	CSVGGGWELTDTQYF	TGCAGCGTTGGTGGCGGCTGGGAGCTCACAGATACGCAGTATTTT
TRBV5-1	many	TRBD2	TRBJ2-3	CASSTSGAYTDTQYF	TGCGCCAGCAGCACTAGCGGAGCTTACACAGATACGCAGTATTTT
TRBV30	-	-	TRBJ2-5	CAWSVSLQETQYF	TGTGCCTGGAGTGTATCCCTACAAGAGACCCAGTACTTC
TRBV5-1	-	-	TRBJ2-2	CASSSKGQTGELFF	TGCGCCAGCAGCTCAAAAGGACAGACCGGGGAGCTGTTTTTT
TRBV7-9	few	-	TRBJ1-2	CASSPNLGIDGYTF	TGTGCCAGCAGCCCAAATCTGGGAATAGATGGCTACACCTTC
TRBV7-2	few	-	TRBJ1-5	CASSLTGNQPQHF	TGTGCCAGCAGCTTGACCGGAAATCAGCCCCAGCATTTT
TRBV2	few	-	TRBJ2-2	CASRALASVSGELFF	TGTGCCAGCAGAGCCCTGGCTAGCGTGTCGGGGGAGCTGTTTTTT
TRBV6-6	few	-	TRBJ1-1	CAIQEGGITEAFF	TGTGCCATCCAGGAGGGGGGGATCACTGAAGCTTTCTTT
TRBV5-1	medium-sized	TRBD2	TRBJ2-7	CASSSRLAGFYEQYF	TGCGCCAGCAGCTCCAGACTAGCGGGGTTCTACGAGCAGTACTTC
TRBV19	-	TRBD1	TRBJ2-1	CASRGTGGNEQFF	TGTGCCAGTAGAGGGACAGGGGGCAATGAGCAGTTCTTC
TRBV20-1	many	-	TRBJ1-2	CSASPLGTTNYGYTF	TGCAGTGCTAGTCCCCTAGGGACTACTAACTATGGCTACACCTTC
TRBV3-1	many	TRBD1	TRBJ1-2	CASSHMGQGRGGYTF	TGTGCCAGCAGTCACATGGGACAGGGAAGGGGTGGCTACACCTTC
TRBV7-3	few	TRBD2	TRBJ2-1	CASSGLARPFSNEQFF	TGTGCCAGCAGCGGACTAGCGAGACCTTTTAGCAATGAGCAGTTCTTC
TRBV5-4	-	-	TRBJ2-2	CASREDISGELFF	TGTGCCAGCCGCGAAGACATTTCCGGGGAGCTGTTTTTT
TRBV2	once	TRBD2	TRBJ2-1	CASSAGGSSYNEQFF	TGTGCCAGCAGCGCGGGAGGGAGCTCCTACAATGAGCAGTTCTTC
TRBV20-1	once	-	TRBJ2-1	CSASHPGGVEQFF	TGCAGTGCTAGCCACCCAGGCGGGGTTGAGCAGTTCTTC
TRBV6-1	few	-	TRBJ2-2	CASSEHLAMNTGELFF	TGTGCCAGCAGTGAACATCTAGCTATGAACACCGGGGAGCTGTTTTTT
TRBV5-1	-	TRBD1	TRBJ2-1	CASSKLGQGSYNEQFF	TGCGCCAGCAGCAAACTCGGACAGGGTAGCTACAATGAGCAGTTCTTC
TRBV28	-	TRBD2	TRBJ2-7	CASSLQRTSGKNEQYF	TGTGCCAGCAGTTTACAAAGGACTAGCGGGAAAAACGAGCAGTACTTC
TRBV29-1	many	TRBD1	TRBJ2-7	CSVAGTGGGEQYF	TGCAGCGTAGCCGGGACAGGGGGCGGCGAGCAGTACTTC
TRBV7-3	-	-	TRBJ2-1	CAGSLSQGRLGEQFF	TGTGCCGGCAGCTTGAGTCAGGGTCGGTTGGGTGAGCAGTTCTTC
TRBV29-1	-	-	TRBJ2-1	CSVVRGNSYNEQFF	TGCAGCGTTGTAAGGGGTAACTCCTACAATGAGCAGTTCTTC
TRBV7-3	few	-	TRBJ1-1	CASSSEPGYEAFF	TGTGCCAGCAGCTCCGAACCGGGCTATGAAGCTTTCTTT
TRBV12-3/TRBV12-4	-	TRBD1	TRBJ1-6	CASRRTGESPLHF	TGTGCCAGCAGGCGGACAGGGGAATCACCCCTCCACTTT
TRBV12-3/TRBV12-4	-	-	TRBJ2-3	CASSWGTTDTQYF	TGTGCCAGCAGTTGGGGGACAACGGATACGCAGTATTTT
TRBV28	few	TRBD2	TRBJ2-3	CASSFGLAGDPSGQYF	TGTGCCAGCAGTTTTGGACTAGCGGGAGACCCCAGTGGGCAGTATTTT
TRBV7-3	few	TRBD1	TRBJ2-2	CASRPTGTGVTGELFF	TGTGCCAGCAGGCCTACGGGGACAGGGGTCACCGGGGAGCTGTTTTTT
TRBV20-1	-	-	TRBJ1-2	CSARVSGERWGGYTF	TGCAGTGCTAGAGTCTCCGGGGAAAGGTGGGGAGGCTACACCTTC
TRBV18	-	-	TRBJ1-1	CASSQGSNTEAFF	TGTGCCAGCTCACAGGGGAGTAACACTGAAGCTTTCTTT
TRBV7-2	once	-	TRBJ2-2	CASSLPLASTGELFF	TGTGCCAGCAGCTTACCGCTAGCCTCCACCGGGGAGCTGTTTTTT
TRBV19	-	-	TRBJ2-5	CASSIAGLDYQETQYF	TGTGCCAGTAGTATAGCGGGCCTAGACTACCAAGAGACCCAGTACTTC
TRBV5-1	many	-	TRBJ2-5	CASSLEVLETQYF	TGCGCCAGCAGCTTGGAGGTATTAGAGACCCAGTACTTC
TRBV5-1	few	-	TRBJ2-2	CASSLVANTGELFF	TGCGCCAGCAGCTTGGTTGCGAACACCGGGGAGCTGTTTTTT
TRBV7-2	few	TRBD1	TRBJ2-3	CASSLVPAGGSDTQYF	TGTGCCAGCAGCTTAGTTCCGGCAGGGGGATCAGATACGCAGTATTTT